Shown below are 24 T cell receptor beta chains from a single sample sequenced in a study of blood T cells in healthy people across ages. A second roughly 6 to 12 cycle PCR used barcoded and J-beta primers. TCRdb re-called the 5' RACE reads through MiXCR, storing one row per CDR3 protein. Among around 1,800,000 distinct CDR3 sequences listed, approximately 40% were seen once. The material sequenced was blood. These receptors all stem from a human donor in good health.

J is TRBJ2-1 and V is TRBV3-1, with a weak D call TRBD1 (5 bases). CDR3 length equals 18 residues. Trimming cost V 4 bases and J 0 bases, with 19 bases left between them. Germline values: CDR1 LGHDT, CDR2 YNNKEL (reference sequence). CDR3 protein: CASSPPRGVTDSYNEQFF. CDR3 nucleotides: TGTGCCAGCAGCCCACCAAGGGGCGTTACCGACTCCTACAATGAGCAGTTCTTC.

This clonotype showed up just once. The chain employs TRBV7-9 and TRBJ2-4, with 10 positions matching TRBD1. CDR3 length: 14 residues. Germline CDR1 is SEHNR and CDR2 is FQNEAQ (reference sequence). J gave up 9 bases and V 5 bases, and 7 bases lay outside the gene matches. CDR3 residues: CASSPGTGDGIQYF. As DNA, the CDR3 is TGTGCCAGCAGCCCCGGGACAGGGGATGGCATTCAGTACTTC.

The V and J genes are TRBV6-4 and TRBJ2-6; a possible D gene is TRBD2 (5 bases). With 10 bases removed from V and 2 bases from J, the gap between germline ends came to 12 bases. CDR1 is MRHNA and CDR2 is SNTAGT in the germline V gene. The CDR3 sequence is 14 residues long. CDR3 DNA sequence: TGTGCCACCCCGCAGAGGGCTGGGGCCAACGTCCTGACTTTC. Protein sequence: CATPQRAGANVLTF.

The chain uses TRBV20-1 and TRBJ1-6; D remains ambiguous. Germline V CDR1 and CDR2: DFQATT, SNEGSKA (reference sequence). V lost 5 bases and J lost 4, with 12 bases in between. There are 14 residues in the CDR3. In DNA form, the CDR3 reads TGCAGTGCTGTACCTCAGGAGTATAATTCACCCCTCCACTTT. Residues: CSAVPQEYNSPLHF.

The V and J genes are TRBV4-3 and TRBJ1-2; no firm D call. The CDR3 is 16 residues long. V was pared by 0 bases and J by 7 bases, with 18 bases between. Germline CDR1 reads LGHNA; CDR2 reads YSLEER. In nucleotides, the CDR3 is TGCGCCAGCAGCCAAGAGTCTGTAGACCTGATCTCTGGCTACACCTTC. Protein sequence: CASSQESVDLISGYTF.

The chain is built from TRBV9 and TRBJ2-1, with TRBD2 matching 10 bases. Germline-derived CDR1 and CDR2 are SGDLS and YYNGEE. Trimming took 4 bases from V and 2 from J; bases not matched to a gene: 3. This CDR3 contains 15 residues. The CDR3 DNA reads as TGTGCCAGCAGCCCTAGCGGGAGCCCCTACAATGAGCAGTTCTTC. This sequence encodes CASSPSGSPYNEQFF.

The count of this clonotype is one. V usage is TRBV7-6 and J usage is TRBJ2-7; 8 bases agree with TRBD1. V dropped 6 bases and J dropped 2; count of bases not matched to a gene: 12. This CDR3 spans 16 amino acids. Looked up from germline, CDR1 is SGHVS and CDR2 is FNYEAQ. CDR3 sequence: CASRKSLDRATYEQYF. The CDR3 nucleotides are TGTGCCAGCAGAAAATCCTTGGACAGGGCAACCTACGAGCAGTACTTC. The complete variable domain, with remaining parts taken from reference TRBV7-6 and TRBJ2-7, reads GAGVSQSPRYKVTKRGQDVALRCDPISGHVSLYWYRQALGQGPEFLTYFNYEAQQDKSGLPNDRFSAERPEGSISTLTIQRTEQRDSAMYRCASRKSLDRATYEQYFGPGTRLTVT.

The V and J genes are TRBV12-3 or TRBV12-4 and TRBJ2-3; D not certain. The CDR3 covers 13 residues. The V end lost 2 bases, the J end lost 5 bases, and 8 bases lay between the germline ends. The CDR3, as DNA: TGTGCCAGCAGTTTACAAACAATAGATACGCAGTATTTT. It specifies CASSLQTIDTQYF.

The genes are TRBV6-1 and TRBJ1-1, with D possibly matching TRBD1 (6 bases). Germline V CDR1 and CDR2: MNHNS, SASEGT. CDR3 length equals 14 residues. V was cut by 4 bases and J by 5 bases, with 14 bases left in between. This CDR3 is CASSASGELTEAFF. The CDR3 DNA reads as TGTGCCAGCAGTGCCTCAGGGGAGCTAACTGAAGCTTTCTTT.

This clonotype was counted ten times or more. This chain connects TRBV6-1 to TRBJ1-4; a possible D gene is TRBD1 (5 bases). The CDR3 is 17 residues long. Trimming left V 6 bases short and J 0 bases short, with 17 bases between. CDR1 is MNHNS and CDR2 is SASEGT in the germline V gene. The chain's CDR3 is CASSKTGSIATNEKLFF. The CDR3 DNA reads as TGTGCCAGCAGCAAAACAGGATCCATTGCAACTAATGAAAAACTGTTTTTT.

The CDR3 protein is CASSPGRIQYF. The CDR3, as DNA: TGTGCCAGCAGTCCGGGGAGAATTCAGTACTTC. This chain uses TRBV14 with TRBJ2-4; the D gene is possibly TRBD2 (5 bases). The CDR3 consists of 11 residues. The ends were cut back, 6 bases at V and 10 bases at J, with 10 bases in the middle. Germline assignment: CDR1 SGHDN and CDR2 FVKESK.

This chain connects TRBV7-2 to TRBJ2-1; D is unclear. The CDR3 has 16 amino acids. Germline CDR1 is SGHTA and CDR2 is FQGNSA. Trimming removed 5 bases from V and 3 bases from J, with 17 bases in between. The CDR3 region is CASSPTRAQVYNEQFF. Here the CDR3 DNA reads TGTGCCAGCAGCCCGACCCGGGCCCAGGTCTACAATGAGCAGTTCTTC.

V usage is TRBV20-1 and J usage is TRBJ2-1; 13 nucleotides agree with TRBD2. The CDR3 has 19 amino acids. Germline lookup yields CDR1 DFQATT and CDR2 SNEGSKA (reference sequence). V trimming: 5 bases; J trimming: 2 bases; junction bases outside the gene matches: 15. The CDR3 reads CSAVTSGGSNIHPYNEQFF. CDR3 DNA sequence: TGCAGTGCTGTGACTAGCGGGGGGTCCAATATCCACCCCTACAATGAGCAGTTCTTC.

The CDR3 DNA sequence: TGCAGCGTTGAGTCTATGGGGACTGCTACGCAGTATTTT. It encodes CSVESMGTATQYF. The rearrangement links TRBV29-1 to TRBJ2-3; possibly TRBD2 for D (6 bases). Germline CDR1 and CDR2: SQVTM and ANQGSEA. CDR3 length equals 13 residues. V was clipped by 3 bases and J by 8 bases, with 15 bases between them.

The chain recombines TRBV3-1 with TRBJ1-2; D perhaps matches TRBD1 (5 bases). Germline-derived CDR1 and CDR2 are LGHDT and YNNKEL (reference sequence). The ends were cut back, 2 bases at V and 6 bases at J, with 10 bases in the middle. The CDR3 is 13 amino acids. This chain's CDR3 is CASSQRDSHGYTF. CDR3 nucleotides: TGTGCCAGCAGCCAACGAGACAGCCATGGCTACACCTTC.

This clonotype was counted at least ten times. V and J are TRBV7-9 and TRBJ2-5; weak D call: TRBD2 (5 bases). The CDR3 is made up of 12 amino acids. Germline V gives CDR1 SEHNR, CDR2 FQNEAQ (reference sequence). Trimming pared 5 bases from V and 3 bases from J, leaving 7 bases between. The CDR3 here is CASSPGEETQYF. The CDR3 DNA follows: TGTGCCAGCAGCCCCGGGGAAGAGACCCAGTACTTC. The full variable domain, with the rest looked up from reference TRBV7-9 and TRBJ2-5, is DTGVSQNPRHKITKRGQNVTFRCDPISEHNRLYWYRQTLGQGPEFLTYFQNEAQLEKSRLLSDRFSAERPKGSFSTLEIQRTEQGDSAMYLCASSPGEETQYFGPGTRLLVL.

This clonotype was observed a few times. The chain uses TRBV12-3 or TRBV12-4 and TRBJ2-5; D is unclear. V gave up 6 bases and J gave up 0 bases, with 11 bases separating them. The CDR3 has 14 residues. CDR3 loop: CASRARGNQETQYF. CDR3 bases: TGTGCCAGCAGAGCCCGTGGGAACCAAGAGACCCAGTACTTC.

This clonotype was counted a few times. The chain joins TRBV6-5 to TRBJ1-1; D not resolved. This CDR3 is 15 amino acids long. V gave up 2 bases and J gave up 3 bases, with 13 bases separating them. Germline loops: CDR1 MNHEY, CDR2 SVGAGI. CDR3 DNA sequence: TGTGCCAGCAGTTACCTCGGAAGTGTAGACACTGAAGCTTTCTTT. As protein: CASSYLGSVDTEAFF.

The chain joins TRBV9 to TRBJ2-1; 10 bases line up with TRBD2. Germline-derived CDR1 and CDR2 are SGDLS and YYNGEE. CDR3 length equals 14 residues. With V trimmed by 2 bases and J by 9 bases, 5 bases remained unmatched. The CDR3 DNA is TGTGCCAGCAGCGTTGGCCCTAGCGGGGGTGAGCAGTTCTTC. It codes for CASSVGPSGGEQFF.

This clonotype appeared many times. The V gene is TRBV6-5, the J gene TRBJ2-1; D is possibly TRBD2 (6 bases). The germline gives CDR1 MNHEY, CDR2 SVGAGI. This CDR3 is 15 amino acids long. V gave up 6 bases and J gave up 7 bases, with 19 bases separating them. The CDR3: CASSPFLTGDNEQFF. DNA of the CDR3: TGTGCCAGCAGCCCATTTCTAACGGGGGATAATGAGCAGTTCTTC.

This clonotype occurred once. The V and J genes are TRBV30 and TRBJ2-7; TRBD1 matches 10 bases. Germline V lookup: CDR1 GTSNPN, CDR2 SVGIG (reference sequence). Germline trimming cut 4 bases from V and 4 bases from J; bases unmatched to any gene: 10. The CDR3 covers 15 residues. CDR3 nucleotides: TGTGCCTGGACTGGACCGGGACAGGGGATTTACGAGCAGTACTTC. It is translated as CAWTGPGQGIYEQYF.

This chain joins TRBV20-1 and TRBJ2-7, with 10 bases lining up with TRBD1. The CDR3 is made up of 16 amino acids. J gave up 1 base and V 4 bases, and 10 bases lay outside the gene matches. Germline CDR1 reads DFQATT; CDR2 reads SNEGSKA (reference sequence). The CDR3 region is CSATSGQGVKSYEQYF. The CDR3 DNA reads TGCAGTGCTACCTCTGGACAGGGGGTTAAGTCCTACGAGCAGTACTTC.

Concerning this clonotype: A single base separates this from a much larger clone, so it may be a read error. The rearrangement uses TRBV5-4 and TRBJ2-1; tentative D call: TRBD1 (6 bases). The CDR3 extends over 15 amino acids. The V gene's germline CDR1 is SGHNT and CDR2 YYREEE (reference sequence). The CDR3 nucleotides are TGTGCCAGCAGCCCCCCATGGGGACAATTCAATGAGCGGTTCTTC. Translating gives CASSPPWGQFNERFF.

This clonotype showed up just a few times. The chain uses TRBV5-1 and TRBJ2-6; tentatively, D is TRBD2 (5 bases). From germline, CDR1 is SGHRS and CDR2 YFSETQ. This CDR3 spans 18 amino acids. V gave up 1 base and J gave up 0 bases, with 14 bases separating them. The CDR3 loop is CASSLLFASRSGANVLTF. The CDR3 DNA reads as TGCGCCAGCAGCTTGCTGTTTGCTAGCCGCTCTGGGGCCAACGTCCTGACTTTC.